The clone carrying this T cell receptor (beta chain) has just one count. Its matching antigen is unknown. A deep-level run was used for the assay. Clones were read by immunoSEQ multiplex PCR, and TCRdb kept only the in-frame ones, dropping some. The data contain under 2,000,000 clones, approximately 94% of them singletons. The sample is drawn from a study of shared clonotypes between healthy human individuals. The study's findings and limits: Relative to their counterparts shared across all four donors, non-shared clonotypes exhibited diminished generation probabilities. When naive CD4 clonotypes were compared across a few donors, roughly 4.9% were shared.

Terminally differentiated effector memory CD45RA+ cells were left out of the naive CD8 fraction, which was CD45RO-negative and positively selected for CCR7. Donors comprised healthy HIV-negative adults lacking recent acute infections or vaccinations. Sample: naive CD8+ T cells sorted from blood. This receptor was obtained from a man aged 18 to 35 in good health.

CDR3 loop: CASSARQGNTEAFF. CDR3 sequence (DNA): TGTGCCAGTAGTGCTCGACAGGGGAACACTGAAGCTTTCTTT. V is TRBV19 and J is TRBJ1-1, with 7 bases that match TRBD1. Unmatched junction bases numbered 4, after V lost 5 bases and J lost 1 base. The CDR3 sequence is 14 residues long. CDR1 LNHDA and CDR2 SQIVND come from the germline V gene (reference sequence). Variable domain in full (rest from reference TRBV19 and TRBJ1-1): DGGITQSPKYLFRKEGQNVTLSCEQNLNHDAMYWYRQDPGQGLRLIYYSQIVNDFQKGDIAEGYSVSREKKESFPLTVTSAQKNPTAFYLCASSARQGNTEAFFGQGTRLTVV.